The present T cell receptor (beta chain) was sequenced within a study of cytomegalovirus exposure and HLA in healthy donors. Study background: Genotyping of roughly 400 donors showed that about 83% belonged to the Caucasian-associated ancestry cluster.

Study-level findings and limits: Earlier results showed most TCR beta V segments being productive about 87% or about 30% of the time. Reportedly, fewer N-insertions than the approximately 700-donor mean appeared in an Asian-associated ancestry cluster in a later analysis.

Vbeta (60) and Jbeta (13) primers were used in the PCR. Method: immunoSEQ multiplex PCR; TCRdb's copy keeps in-frame clones and lacks some. The profile covers about 260,000 clones, with approximately 85% appearing a single time and 1.5% to 2% taken by the ten largest. Trimming took 0 bases from V and 6 from J, leaving 12 bases between them. The germline V gene has CDR1 PRHDT and CDR2 FYEKMQ (reference sequence). The CDR3 extends over 14 amino acids. Concerning this clone itself: Antigen specificity is unknown.

The receptor was derived from a middle-aged woman in good health and CMV-seropositive. Sample: PBMCs. The chain employs TRBV13 and TRBJ2-7; the D gene is possibly TRBD1 (5 bases). The CDR3 bases are TGTGCCAGCAGCTTAGGAGGGGAAAGGGGCGAGCAGTACTTC. It codes for CASSLGGERGEQYF.